The 11 T cell receptor beta chains in this list originate from one sample, sequenced in a study of identifying expanded T cells in peripheral blood. Sequencing used immunoSEQ multiplex PCR; TCRdb keeps in-frame clones, though not all of them. The table includes tens of thousands of clones, about 83% detected once. The sequencing sample was made of blood. The receptors were gathered from a person between 18 and 75 years old in good health.

The chain links TRBV28 to TRBJ2-7; 7 bases are a match to TRBD1. Germline V gives CDR1 MDHEN, CDR2 SYDVKM. This CDR3 spans 17 amino acids. J gave up 3 bases and V 6 bases, and 17 bases lay outside the gene matches. CDR3 residues: CASSFFFPGTANYEQYF. The DNA for the CDR3 is TGTGCCAGCAGCTTCTTCTTCCCCGGGACAGCCAACTACGAGCAGTACTTC.

The rearrangement uses TRBV7-2 and TRBJ2-7; D not resolved. The V gene lost 4 bases and the J gene lost 3 bases, with 10 bases spanning the gap. The CDR3 runs 13 residues. The germline gives CDR1 SGHTA, CDR2 FQGNSA. CDR3 sequence: CASSSRRIYEQYF. Written as DNA, the CDR3 is TGTGCCAGCAGCTCCCGTAGAATCTACGAGCAGTACTTC.

This clone has more than one count but fewer than ten. The chain carries TRBV2 and TRBJ2-7; D ambiguous. CDR1 and CDR2 (germline): SNHLY, FYNNEI. The CDR3 is made up of 14 amino acids. V was trimmed by 4 bases and J by 0 bases, leaving 10 bases between them. The CDR3 DNA sequence: TGTGCCAGCAGTGCCGAAGAAATCTCCTACGAGCAGTACTTC. It encodes CASSAEEISYEQYF.

This chain connects TRBV6-5 to TRBJ2-7; D call uncertain. Looked up from germline, CDR1 is MNHEY and CDR2 is SVGAGI. Trimming shortened V by 4 bases and J by 7 bases, and 17 bases separated the two germline ends. The CDR3 contains 14 residues. The DNA of the CDR3 is TGTGCCAGCAGTTTACCCGGCGTGAAGGGTGAGCAGTACTTC. The encoded protein is CASSLPGVKGEQYF.

The chain joins TRBV6-5 to TRBJ1-1; TRBD1 matches at 7 bases. V was clipped by 5 bases and J by 1 base; unmatched bases: 7. CDR3 length: 15 residues. Germline CDR1 MNHEY, CDR2 SVGAGI. DNA of the CDR3: TGTGCCAGCAGTAACCTCGGGACAGAGAACACTGAAGCTTTCTTT. Translated: CASSNLGTENTEAFF.

This clone was counted only a few times. The V and J genes are TRBV7-2 and TRBJ2-7; 9 bases align to TRBD2. Looked up from germline, CDR1 is SGHTA and CDR2 is FQGNSA. After removal of 4 bases from V and 2 bases from J, the junction contained 9 bases not matched to a gene. The CDR3 is 16 residues long. Written as DNA, the CDR3 is TGTGCCAGCAGCTCTAGAGGTAGCGGGAGCGCCTACGAGCAGTACTTC. Its protein product is CASSSRGSGSAYEQYF.

Many counts were recorded for this clone. The chain recombines TRBV6-6 with TRBJ1-3; D possibly corresponds to TRBD1 (6 bases). V was trimmed by 6 bases and J by 1 base, leaving 13 bases between them. Germline CDR1 is MNHNY and CDR2 is SVGAGI (reference sequence). This CDR3 has 15 amino acids. The CDR3 spells CASSPEGGSGNTIYF. The CDR3 region has the DNA TGTGCCAGCAGCCCTGAGGGGGGGTCTGGAAACACCATATATTTT.

The rearrangement joins TRBV5-1 to TRBJ2-1, with no clear D. V dropped 0 bases and J dropped 15 bases, with 16 bases sitting between them. The CDR3 is 13 amino acids. The germline V gene encodes CDR1 SGHRS and CDR2 YFSETQ. Here the CDR3 DNA reads TGCGCCAGCAGCTTGGAGAGCCGGGCCCCCTTGTTCTTC. Its protein is CASSLESRAPLFF. Based on the CDR3 plus reference TRBV5-1 and TRBJ2-1, the full variable domain is KAGVTQTPRYLIKTRGQQVTLSCSPISGHRSVSWYQQTPGQGLQFLFEYFSETQRNKGNFPGRFSGRQFSNSRSEMNVSTLELGDSALYLCASSLESRAPLFFGPGTRLTVL.

The genes are TRBV14 and TRBJ2-5; D is unclear. Per germline, CDR1 SGHDN and CDR2 FVKESK. The CDR3 has 14 amino acids. Trimming shortened V by 4 bases and J by 2 bases, and 11 bases separated the two germline ends. This chain's CDR3 is CASSPSAQQETQYF. The CDR3 nucleotides read TGTGCCAGCAGCCCATCGGCACAACAAGAGACCCAGTACTTC.

This chain uses TRBV7-9 with TRBJ2-7; no clear D gene. CDR1 and CDR2 (germline): SEHNR, FQNEAQ (reference sequence). The CDR3 loop spans 12 amino acids. Trimming removed 2 bases at V and 7 bases at J, with 9 bases between. The CDR3 DNA sequence: TGTGCCAGCAGCTTAAGGGTGTCGGAGCAGTACTTC. Its protein is CASSLRVSEQYF.

CDR3 amino acids: CASSLGPTDTQYF. The CDR3 coding sequence is TGTGCCAGCAGCTTAGGACCAACAGATACGCAGTATTTT. The J gene is TRBJ2-3, the V gene TRBV7-6; D gene ambiguous. Per germline, CDR1 SGHVS and CDR2 FNYEAQ. The CDR3 loop spans 13 amino acids. V was clipped by 1 base and J by 3 bases, with 5 bases between them.